A selection of T cell receptor beta chains follows, all from one sample in a study of cytomegalovirus exposure and HLA in healthy donors. The repertoire was sequenced with immunoSEQ multiplex PCR; TCRdb's copy has only in-frame clones and lacks some. The sample has 150,000 to 200,000 clones; about 85% are singletons. Specimen: PBMCs. The receptor set was obtained from a girl aged 10-17 years in good health and CMV-seropositive. Both conserved end residues are part of each CDR3. D genes are given only for firm matches. Expanded clones get a size class; other rows say once, few or many, or leave the size out.

>12|TRBJ1-2|TRBV5-8|.|TRBD1
TGTGCCAGCAGCTTTGGGAGACAGGGGAACACCTTC
CASSFGRQGNTF
>15|TRBJ1-2|TRBV18|.|.
TGTGCCAGCTCACCGGTGAGGGAGATGGTAAATGGCTACACCTTC
CASSPVREMVNGYTF
>13|TRBJ1-5|TRBV27|.|.
TGTGCCAGCAGTTTATCCGAGGGTATGACCCAGCATTTT
CASSLSEGMTQHF
>15|TRBJ2-3|TRBV7-9|.|.
TGTGCCAGCAGCCTCCTATGGGGAGGCACAGATACGCAGTATTTT
CASSLLWGGTDTQYF
>15|TRBJ2-7|TRBV6-5|.|.
TGTGCCAGCAGTTACGCCCGGGACTCTTCCTACGAGCAGTACTTC
CASSYARDSSYEQYF
>13|TRBJ1-2|TRBV6-5|.|TRBD1
TGTGCCAGCAGCCCGGGGACAGGTCATGGCTACACCTTC
CASSPGTGHGYTF
>13|TRBJ2-3|TRBV6-5|once|.
TGTGCCAGCAGGACAGGGACTCCACATACGCAGTATTTT
CASRTGTPHTQYF
>15|TRBJ2-3|TRBV27|.|.
TGTGCCAGCAGTTTACGGCGGCTTAGCACAGATACGCAGTATTTT
CASSLRRLSTDTQYF
>14|TRBJ2-2|TRBV6-1|.|TRBD1
TGTGCCAGCACCAGGGACAGATTCACCGGGGAGCTGTTTTTT
CASTRDRFTGELFF
>14|TRBJ1-1|TRBV27|.|.
TGTGCCAGCAGTTTGCCGGGACAGAACACTGAAGCTTTCTTT
CASSLPGQNTEAFF
>16|TRBJ2-3|TRBV5-4|.|TRBD2
TGTGCCAGCAGAAAGGGACTAGCGGGAGTTATAGATACGCAGTATTTT
CASRKGLAGVIDTQYF